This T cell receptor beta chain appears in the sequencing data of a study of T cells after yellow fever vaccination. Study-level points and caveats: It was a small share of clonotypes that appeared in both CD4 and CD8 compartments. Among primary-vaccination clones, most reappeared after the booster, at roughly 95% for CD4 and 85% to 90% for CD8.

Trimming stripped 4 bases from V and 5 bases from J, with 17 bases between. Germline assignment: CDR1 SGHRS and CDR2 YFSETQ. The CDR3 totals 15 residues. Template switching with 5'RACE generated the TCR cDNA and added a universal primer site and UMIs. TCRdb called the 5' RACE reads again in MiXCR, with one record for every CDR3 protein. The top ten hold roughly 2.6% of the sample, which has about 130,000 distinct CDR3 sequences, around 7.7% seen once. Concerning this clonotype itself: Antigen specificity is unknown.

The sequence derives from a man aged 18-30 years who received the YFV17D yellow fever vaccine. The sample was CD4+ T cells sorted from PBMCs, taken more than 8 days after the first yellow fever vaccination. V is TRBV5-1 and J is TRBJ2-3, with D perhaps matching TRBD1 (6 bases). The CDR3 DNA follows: TGCGCCAGCAGCCCAGGACAGCCTAGTGGAGATACGCAGTATTTT. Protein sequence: CASSPGQPSGDTQYF.